This TCR beta chain was found in a study of cytomegalovirus exposure and HLA in healthy donors. Whole-study findings and limits: A later analysis appeared to link common viral pathogens to several of the most significant clusters. 87-base-pair reads could not separate some V segments, including TRBV6-2 and TRBV6-3.

Germline loops: CDR1 MDHEN, CDR2 SYDVKM. This CDR3 region has 13 residues. With 3 bases removed from V and 4 bases from J, the gap between germline ends came to 9 bases. Donors consisted of healthy bone marrow donors. Notes on this clone: The target antigen is unknown.

13 Jbeta primers and 60 Vbeta primers were used for the PCR. Clones were sequenced by immunoSEQ multiplex PCR, and TCRdb holds only the in-frame ones, with some missing. Found here are 130,000 or so clones, 82% of them singletons; the top ten hold just over 8%. This receptor was taken from a woman aged 45-65 years in good health and CMV-seropositive. This chain links TRBV28 with TRBJ1-2; a weak D match, TRBD1 (5 bases). The sample consisted of PBMCs. CDR3 bases: TGTGCCAGCAGTTTGGGGGGGGGCTATGGCTACACCTTC. It encodes CASSLGGGYGYTF.